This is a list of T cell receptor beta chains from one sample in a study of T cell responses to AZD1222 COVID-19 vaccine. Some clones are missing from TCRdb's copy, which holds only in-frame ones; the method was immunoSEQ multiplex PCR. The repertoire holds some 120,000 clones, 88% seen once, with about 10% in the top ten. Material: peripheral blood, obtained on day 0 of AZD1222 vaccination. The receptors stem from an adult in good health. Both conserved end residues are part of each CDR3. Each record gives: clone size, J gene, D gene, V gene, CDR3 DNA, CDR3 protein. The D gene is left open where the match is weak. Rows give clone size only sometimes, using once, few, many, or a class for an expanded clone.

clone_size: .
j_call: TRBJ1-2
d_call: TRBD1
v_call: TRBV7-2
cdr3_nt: TGTGCCAGCAGCCCAGACAGGGAAAACTATGGCTACACCTTC
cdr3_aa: CASSPDRENYGYTF

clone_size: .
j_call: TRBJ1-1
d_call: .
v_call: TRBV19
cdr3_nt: TGTGCCAGTAAGCGGGGAGGGTCTACTGAAGCTTTCTTT
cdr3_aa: CASKRGGSTEAFF

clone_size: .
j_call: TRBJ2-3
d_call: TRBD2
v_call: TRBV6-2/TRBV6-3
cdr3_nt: TGTGCCAGCAGTTACTCGGGACTAGCATCAGATACGCAGTATTTT
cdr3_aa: CASSYSGLASDTQYF

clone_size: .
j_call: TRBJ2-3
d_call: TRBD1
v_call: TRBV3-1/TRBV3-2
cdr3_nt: TGTGCCAGCAGCCGAGGACAGGGACGGGTAGATACGCAGTATTTT
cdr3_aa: CASSRGQGRVDTQYF

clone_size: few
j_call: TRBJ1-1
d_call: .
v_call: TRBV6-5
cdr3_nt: TGTGCCAGCAGTAGGGGCGAGACCGTGAGCACTGAAGCTTTCTTT
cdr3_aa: CASSRGETVSTEAFF

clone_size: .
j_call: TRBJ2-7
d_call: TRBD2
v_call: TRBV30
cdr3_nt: TGTGCCATCGAGGTAGCGGGGGTCTACGAGCAGTACTTC
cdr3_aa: CAIEVAGVYEQYF

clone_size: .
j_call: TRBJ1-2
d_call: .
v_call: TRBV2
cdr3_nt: TGTGCCAGCAGGGGGGACACTCAGACCTATGGCTACACCTTC
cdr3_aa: CASRGDTQTYGYTF

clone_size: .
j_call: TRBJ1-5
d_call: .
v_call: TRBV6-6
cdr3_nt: TGTGCCAGCAGTTACTCTGACTCTCAGCCCCAGCATTTT
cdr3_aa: CASSYSDSQPQHF

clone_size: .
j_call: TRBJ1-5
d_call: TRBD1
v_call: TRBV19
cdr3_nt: TGTGCCAGTAGCTCCGACAGGGGGGGGTCGGGCAATCAGCCCCAGCATTTT
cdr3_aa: CASSSDRGGSGNQPQHF

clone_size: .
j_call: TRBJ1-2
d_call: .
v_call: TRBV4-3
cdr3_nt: TGCGCCAGCAGCCAAGACGGGGGGGCCTATGGCTACACCTTC
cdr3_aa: CASSQDGGAYGYTF

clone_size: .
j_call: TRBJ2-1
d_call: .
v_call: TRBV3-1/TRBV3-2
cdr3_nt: TGTGCCAGCAGCCCCTTGGCCTACAATGAGCAGTTCTTC
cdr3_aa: CASSPLAYNEQFF

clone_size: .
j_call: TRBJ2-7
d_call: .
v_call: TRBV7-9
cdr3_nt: TGTGCCAGCAGCTTAGTCTCTGGATACGAGCAGTACTTC
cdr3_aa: CASSLVSGYEQYF

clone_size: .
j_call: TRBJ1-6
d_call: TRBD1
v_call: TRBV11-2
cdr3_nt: TGTGCCAGCAGCTTAGGTACAGGGGTAAATTCACCCCTCCACTTT
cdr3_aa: CASSLGTGVNSPLHF

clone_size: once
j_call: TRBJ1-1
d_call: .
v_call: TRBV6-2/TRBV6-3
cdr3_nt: TGTGCCAGCAGCCGGGGTGACGCTGAAGCTTTCTTT
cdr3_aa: CASSRGDAEAFF

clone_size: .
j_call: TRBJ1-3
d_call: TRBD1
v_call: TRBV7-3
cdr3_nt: TGTGCCAGCAGCACCGGGACAGGAGGAAACACCATATATTTT
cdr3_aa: CASSTGTGGNTIYF

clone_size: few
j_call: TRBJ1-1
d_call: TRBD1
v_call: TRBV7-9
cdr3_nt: TGTGCCAGCAGCCGAAGACAGGGGGGGAGCACTGAAGCTTTCTTT
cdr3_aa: CASSRRQGGSTEAFF

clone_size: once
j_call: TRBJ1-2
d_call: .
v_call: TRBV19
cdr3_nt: TGTGCCAGTAGTATAATTCCAGGGGCTGACTATGGCTACACCTTC
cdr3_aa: CASSIIPGADYGYTF

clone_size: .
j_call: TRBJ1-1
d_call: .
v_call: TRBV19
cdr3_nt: TGTGCCACCTCAGGACCTTTGAACACTGAAGCTTTCTTT
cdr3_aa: CATSGPLNTEAFF

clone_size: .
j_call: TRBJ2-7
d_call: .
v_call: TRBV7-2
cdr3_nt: TGTGCCAGCAGCTCACAGTACAGGGTTTACGAGCAGTACTTC
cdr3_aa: CASSSQYRVYEQYF

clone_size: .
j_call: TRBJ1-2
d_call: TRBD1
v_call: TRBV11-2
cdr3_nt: TGTGCCAGCAGCAACCGGGACAGGGGAGGCGGCTACACCTTC
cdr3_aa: CASSNRDRGGGYTF

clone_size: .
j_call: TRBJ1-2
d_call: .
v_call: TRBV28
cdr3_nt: TGTGCCAGCAGTCAGGACCGAGACGGCTACACCTTC
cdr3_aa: CASSQDRDGYTF

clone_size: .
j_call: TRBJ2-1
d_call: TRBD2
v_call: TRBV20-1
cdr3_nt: TGCAGTGCTAGTTGGCGGGGGGGCTCTAATGAGCAGTTCTTC
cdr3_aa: CSASWRGGSNEQFF

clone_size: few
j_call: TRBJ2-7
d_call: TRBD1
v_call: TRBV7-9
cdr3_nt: TGTGCCAGCAGCTCCGGGCAAGGGGGCATCAACGAGCAGTACTTC
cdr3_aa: CASSSGQGGINEQYF

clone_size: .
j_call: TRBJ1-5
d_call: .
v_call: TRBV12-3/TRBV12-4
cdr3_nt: TGTGCCAGCAGTTTTAGTAGGAATCAGCCCCAGCATTTT
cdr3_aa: CASSFSRNQPQHF

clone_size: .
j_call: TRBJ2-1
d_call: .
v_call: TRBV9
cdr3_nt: TGTGCCAGCAGCCCATACCCCTCCTCAGGACGCAATGAGCAGTTCTTC
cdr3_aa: CASSPYPSSGRNEQFF

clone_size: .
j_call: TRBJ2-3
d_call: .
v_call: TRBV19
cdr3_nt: TGTGCCAGTGGTAACTTTCAGGGGAGTTCAGATACGCAGTATTTT
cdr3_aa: CASGNFQGSSDTQYF

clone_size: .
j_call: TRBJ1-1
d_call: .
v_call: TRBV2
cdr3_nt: TGTGCCAGCACGTGGGCCTCCATGAACACTGAAGCTTTCTTT
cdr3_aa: CASTWASMNTEAFF

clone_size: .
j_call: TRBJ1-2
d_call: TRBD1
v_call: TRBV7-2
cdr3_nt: TGTGCCAGCAGCCCGGACAGGGGACTTCGGGGCTACACCTTC
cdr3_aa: CASSPDRGLRGYTF

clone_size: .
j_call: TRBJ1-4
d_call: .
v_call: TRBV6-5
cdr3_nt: TGTGCCAGCAGATTAGGGGCAACTAATGAAAAACTGTTTTTT
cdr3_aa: CASRLGATNEKLFF

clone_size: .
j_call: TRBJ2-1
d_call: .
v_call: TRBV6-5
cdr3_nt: TGTGCCAGCAGTTACCCTAGGGCAGGGGACTCCAATGAGCAGTTCTTC
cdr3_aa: CASSYPRAGDSNEQFF

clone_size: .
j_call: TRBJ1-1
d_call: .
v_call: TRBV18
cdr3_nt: TGTGCCAGCTCACCATTACAGGGAGACACTGAAGCTTTCTTT
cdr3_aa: CASSPLQGDTEAFF

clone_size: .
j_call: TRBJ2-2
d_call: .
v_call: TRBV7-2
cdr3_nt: TGTGCCAGCAGCTTAGGGGGTCTAGACACCGGGGAGCTGTTTTTT
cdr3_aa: CASSLGGLDTGELFF

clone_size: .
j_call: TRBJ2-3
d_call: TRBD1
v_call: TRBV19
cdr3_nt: TGTGCCAGTAGTCGGTTACAGGGGCTAAGCACAGATACGCAGTATTTT
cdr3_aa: CASSRLQGLSTDTQYF

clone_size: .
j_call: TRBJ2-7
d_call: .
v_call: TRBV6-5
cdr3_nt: TGTGCCAGCAGTTACTCGGGCGGAACCTACGAGCAGTACTTC
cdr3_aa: CASSYSGGTYEQYF

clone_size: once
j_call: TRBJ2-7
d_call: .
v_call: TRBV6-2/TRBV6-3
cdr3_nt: TGTGCCAGCAGTTACTCGTCCAGTAGAAGGTACGAGCAGTACTTC
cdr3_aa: CASSYSSSRRYEQYF

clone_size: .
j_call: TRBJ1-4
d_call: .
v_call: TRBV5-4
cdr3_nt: TGTGCCAGCAGCCCCGGGACCTTAAGGGAAAAACTGTTTTTT
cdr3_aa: CASSPGTLREKLFF

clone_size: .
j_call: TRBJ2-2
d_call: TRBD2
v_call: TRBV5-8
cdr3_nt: TGTGCCAGCAGCTTGGCTCTAGCGGGGGCCACCGGGGAGCTGTTTTTT
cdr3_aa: CASSLALAGATGELFF

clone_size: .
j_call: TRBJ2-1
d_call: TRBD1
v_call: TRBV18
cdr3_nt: TGTGCCAGCTCACCATATCAGACAGGGCGCGACCTAGGACTCTACAATGAGCAGTTCTTC
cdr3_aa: CASSPYQTGRDLGLYNEQFF

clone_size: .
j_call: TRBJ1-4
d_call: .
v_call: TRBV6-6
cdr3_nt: TGTGCCAGTAGAGGGCTTTTAGCTGAAAAACTGTTTTTT
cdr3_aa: CASRGLLAEKLFF

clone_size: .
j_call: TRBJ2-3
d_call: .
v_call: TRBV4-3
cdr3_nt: TGCGCCAGCAGCCAAGATAGACTAGGGGAAAGTAACTTT
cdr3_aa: CASSQDRLGESNF

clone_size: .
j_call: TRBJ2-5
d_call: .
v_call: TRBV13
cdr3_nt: TGTGCCAGCAGCCAAGGCCGGAGGGGGCACGAGACCCAGTACTTC
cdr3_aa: CASSQGRRGHETQYF

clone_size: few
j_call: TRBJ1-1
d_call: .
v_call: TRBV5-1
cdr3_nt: TGCGCCAGCAGCTTGATACCAGATATGAACACTGAAGCTTTCTTT
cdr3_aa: CASSLIPDMNTEAFF

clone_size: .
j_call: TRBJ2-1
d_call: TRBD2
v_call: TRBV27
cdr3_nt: TGTGCCAGCAGTCCCCCACCGGGACTAGCGGGGGGGCCAGTATACAATGAGCAGTTCTTC
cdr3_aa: CASSPPPGLAGGPVYNEQFF

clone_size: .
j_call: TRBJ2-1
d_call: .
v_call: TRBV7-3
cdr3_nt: TGTGCCAGCAGCTTAATGGGGTCGGGGGACAATGAGCAGTTCTTC
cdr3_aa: CASSLMGSGDNEQFF

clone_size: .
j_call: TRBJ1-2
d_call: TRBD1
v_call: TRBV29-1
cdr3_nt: TGCAGCGTTTCGGGACAGGCCTATGGCTACACCTTC
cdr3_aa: CSVSGQAYGYTF

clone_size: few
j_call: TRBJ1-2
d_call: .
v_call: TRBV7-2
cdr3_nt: TGTGCCAGCAGCTTACTCAGTGTGCAGGCAGCTGATGGCTACACCTTC
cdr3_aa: CASSLLSVQAADGYTF

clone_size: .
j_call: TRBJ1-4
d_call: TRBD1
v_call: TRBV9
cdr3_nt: TGTGCCAGCAGTCAGACAGGGTTTGAAAAACTGTTTTTT
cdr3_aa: CASSQTGFEKLFF

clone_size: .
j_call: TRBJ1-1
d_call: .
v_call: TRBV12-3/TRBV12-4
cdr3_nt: TGTGCCAGCAGTTGGACAGCTAACACTGAAGCTTTCTTT
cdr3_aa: CASSWTANTEAFF

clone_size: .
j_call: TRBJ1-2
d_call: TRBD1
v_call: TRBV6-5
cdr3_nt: TGTGCCAGCAGTCCGACAGGGGCCTATGGCTACACCTTC
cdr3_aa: CASSPTGAYGYTF

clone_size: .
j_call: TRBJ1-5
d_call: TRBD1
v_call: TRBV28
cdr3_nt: TGTGCCAGCAGTTTTGGAGGCAGGGGGGACAATCAGCCCCAGCATTTT
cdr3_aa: CASSFGGRGDNQPQHF

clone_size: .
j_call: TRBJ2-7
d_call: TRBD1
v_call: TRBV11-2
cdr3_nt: TGTGCCAGCAGCTGGGGGACAGATACCTACGAGCAGTACTTC
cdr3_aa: CASSWGTDTYEQYF

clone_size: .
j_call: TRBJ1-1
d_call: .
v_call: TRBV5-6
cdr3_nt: TGTGCCAGCAACACACTGCTGGGACCGATCAAGGGAGACACTGAAGCTTTCTTT
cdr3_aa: CASNTLLGPIKGDTEAFF

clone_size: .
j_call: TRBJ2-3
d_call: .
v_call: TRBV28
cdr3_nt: TGTGCCAGCAGTGGGGAGCCCTTAGATACGCAGTATTTT
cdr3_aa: CASSGEPLDTQYF

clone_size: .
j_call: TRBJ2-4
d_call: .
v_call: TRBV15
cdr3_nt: TGTGCCACCAGCAGGGCACTACAGGGGGCGGGAGGAGGAAACATTCAGTACTTC
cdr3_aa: CATSRALQGAGGGNIQYF

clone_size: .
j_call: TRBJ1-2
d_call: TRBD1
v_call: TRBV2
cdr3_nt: TGTGCCAGCACTCCCTCCCGGGACAGCTATGGCTACACCTTC
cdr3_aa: CASTPSRDSYGYTF